This T cell receptor beta chain is drawn from a study of immune characterization of retroperitoneal liposarcoma. This clonotype was counted a few times. The CDR3 is 14 amino acids. The germline V gene encodes CDR1 MNHEY and CDR2 SVGAGI. V lost 1 base and J 8 bases, leaving 11 bases between the germline ends. TCRdb re-derived calls from the PCR reads in MiXCR, one entry per CDR3 protein. The data show 10,000 to 12,000 distinct CDR3 sequences, with 28% seen just once and roughly 8.5% held by the top ten. V usage is TRBV6-5 and J usage is TRBJ1-4; tentative D call: TRBD1 (5 bases). The source is a male donor with retroperitoneal liposarcoma. Material for sequencing was tumor tissue. The chain's CDR3 is CASSYWGGEEKLFF. For the CDR3, the DNA is TGTGCCAGCAGTTACTGGGGGGGGGAGGAAAAACTGTTTTTT.